The 9 T cell receptor beta chains presented below share a single source sample, sequenced in a study of blood T cell repertoires in COVID-19. TCRdb's table, derived via immunoSEQ multiplex PCR, lists solely in-frame clones and lacks some. The repertoire consists of about 90,000 clones, with about 88% occurring once and the leading ten covering approximately 1.2%. The sequencing input was peripheral blood. The receptors derive from a man older than 75 with active or convalescent COVID-19.

This chain joins TRBV6-1 and TRBJ2-1; 10 nucleotides align to TRBD2. The germline gives CDR1 MNHNS, CDR2 SASEGT. The length of the CDR3 is 15 residues. V was clipped by 3 bases and J by 6 bases; unmatched bases: 5. DNA of the CDR3: TGTGCCAGCAGTGAGAGGGCTAGCGGGAGCAATGAGCAGTTCTTC. Its protein product is CASSERASGSNEQFF.

This chain connects TRBV11-3 to TRBJ2-3; perhaps TRBD2 as D (5 bases). This CDR3 has 13 amino acids. Trimming pared 2 bases from V and 3 bases from J, leaving 6 bases between. Germline-derived CDR1 and CDR2 are SGHNT and YENEEA. The CDR3 bases are TGTGCCAGCAGCTTACGGAGGACAGATACGCAGTATTTT. Its translation: CASSLRRTDTQYF.

In its sample, this clone was seen a few times. The chain is built from TRBV9 and TRBJ2-1; D possibly corresponds to TRBD1 (6 bases). V was shortened by 5 bases and J by 0 bases, with 9 bases between the two germline ends. This CDR3 has 14 residues. Germline V gene sequence: CDR1 SGDLS, CDR2 YYNGEE. CDR3 sequence reads: CASRGDNSYNEQFF. CDR3 DNA: TGTGCCAGCAGGGGGGACAACTCCTACAATGAGCAGTTCTTC.

The rearrangement uses TRBV18 and TRBJ2-3; 9 bases map to TRBD1. CDR3 size: 16 residues. Germline-derived CDR1 and CDR2 are KGHSH and LQKENI. Trimming cost V 0 bases and J 3 bases; bases outside gene matches: 4. This chain's CDR3 is CASSPPGQGPTDTQYF. The CDR3 DNA reads as TGTGCCAGCTCACCACCGGGACAGGGTCCAACAGATACGCAGTATTTT.

This clone appeared once. CDR3 sequence: CASSRGGNTEAFF. The CDR3 DNA sequence: TGTGCCAGCTCGCGAGGGGGGAACACTGAAGCTTTCTTT. V gene TRBV18 combines with J gene TRBJ1-1, with D perhaps matching TRBD1 (6 bases). This CDR3 region has 13 residues. Trimming took 6 bases from V and 1 from J, leaving 9 bases between them. The germline V gene has CDR1 KGHSH and CDR2 LQKENI.

This chain joins TRBV19 and TRBJ2-7, with D unresolved. Germline V gene sequence: CDR1 LNHDA, CDR2 SQIVND (reference sequence). The ends were cut back, 0 bases at V and 4 bases at J, with 7 bases in the middle. The CDR3 is 13 residues long. The CDR3: CASSIDPTYEQYF. CDR3 DNA sequence: TGTGCCAGTAGTATAGACCCAACTTACGAGCAGTACTTC.

This clone was seen just once. The gene calls are TRBV7-9 and TRBJ1-1; 8 bases align to TRBD1. Germline assignment: CDR1 SEHNR and CDR2 FQNEAQ (reference sequence). Unmatched junction bases numbered 9, after V lost 4 bases and J lost 5 bases. The CDR3 covers 15 residues. CDR3 residues: CASSWNQGAGTEAFF. CDR3 nucleotide sequence: TGTGCCAGCAGCTGGAACCAGGGGGCCGGGACTGAAGCTTTCTTT. The variable domain in full, completed from reference TRBV7-9 and TRBJ1-1, reads DTGVSQNPRHKITKRGQNVTFRCDPISEHNRLYWYRQTLGQGPEFLTYFQNEAQLEKSRLLSDRFSAERPKGSFSTLEIQRTEQGDSAMYLCASSWNQGAGTEAFFGQGTRLTVV.

This chain links TRBV4-2 with TRBJ2-7; 8 bases fit TRBD2. Germline assignment: CDR1 LGHNA and CDR2 YNFKEQ. The length of the CDR3 is 16 residues. With V trimmed by 1 base and J by 5 bases, 10 bases remained unmatched. The CDR3 reads CASSQVEASGSHEQYF. CDR3 bases: TGTGCCAGCAGCCAAGTTGAGGCGAGCGGGAGTCACGAGCAGTACTTC.

The gene calls are TRBV28 and TRBJ2-7; tentatively, D is TRBD2 (6 bases). V shed 7 bases and J shed 3 bases, with 19 bases lying between them. Per germline, CDR1 MDHEN and CDR2 SYDVKM. The CDR3 totals 15 residues. The CDR3 DNA sequence: TGTGCCAGCAACCTACCAGGAGGGAAAAGCTACGAGCAGTACTTC. It encodes CASNLPGGKSYEQYF.